The 27 T cell receptor beta chains given below trace back to one sample, sequenced in a study of CD8 T cells in Susac syndrome. The RNA input was 0.5 to 1 ug, and it was reverse transcribed with random hexamers. TCRdb re-derived calls from the immunoSEQ multiplex PCR reads in MiXCR, one entry per CDR3 protein. The repertoire holds approximately 120,000 distinct CDR3 sequences, with 90% to 95% as singletons. Sequencing was performed on CD8+ T cells from PBMCs. The origin of the receptors is a human donor with Susac syndrome.

This chain connects TRBV6-6 to TRBJ2-1; TRBD1 matches at 10 bases. After removal of 5 bases from V and 2 bases from J, the junction contained 3 bases not matched to a gene. The CDR3 runs to 15 residues. CDR1 MNHNY and CDR2 SVGAGI come from the germline V gene (reference sequence). The CDR3 DNA reads as TGTGCCAGCAGTACCGGGACAGGGGCCTACAATGAGCAGTTCTTC. It yields the protein CASSTGTGAYNEQFF.

The chain has TRBV28 and TRBJ2-1, with D uncertain. V lost 4 bases and J lost 8, with 3 bases in between. Germline assignment: CDR1 MDHEN and CDR2 SYDVKM. The CDR3 totals 10 residues. The CDR3 coding sequence is TGTGCCAGCAGTTACGATGAGCAGTTCTTC. The encoded protein is CASSYDEQFF.

The chain carries TRBV12-3 or TRBV12-4 and TRBJ2-7, with a weak D call TRBD2 (5 bases). The V end lost 6 bases, the J end lost 3 bases, and 12 bases lay between the germline ends. This CDR3 has 13 residues. CDR3: CASSYGLNYEQYF. The CDR3 bases are TGTGCCAGCAGCTATGGACTCAACTACGAGCAGTACTTC.

This chain uses TRBV6-6 with TRBJ2-7; perhaps TRBD2 as D (6 bases). The V gene lost 5 bases and the J gene lost 6 bases, with 17 bases spanning the gap. Germline-derived CDR1 and CDR2 are MNHNY and SVGAGI (reference sequence). The CDR3 is made up of 14 amino acids. CDR3 in amino acids: CASSTTHGGIEQYF. The DNA of the CDR3 is TGTGCCAGCAGTACCACCCACGGGGGTATCGAGCAGTACTTC.

V is TRBV4-1 and J is TRBJ2-6; possible D gene TRBD2, 5 bases. V lost 1 base, J lost 6 bases, and 10 bases lay in between. The CDR3 is made up of 15 amino acids. The germline V gene encodes CDR1 MGHRA and CDR2 YSYEKL. This chain's CDR3 is CASSQGWLAANVLTF. The DNA of the CDR3 is TGCGCCAGCAGCCAAGGATGGCTAGCGGCCAACGTCCTGACTTTC.

V is TRBV27 and J is TRBJ2-5, with 10 bases that match TRBD2. The CDR3 loop spans 14 amino acids. Losses at the gene ends were 5 bases for V and 5 bases for J; bases not matched to a gene: 5. Germline V lookup: CDR1 MNHEY, CDR2 SMNVEV (reference sequence). CDR3 loop: CASSASGLAETQYF. In nucleotides, the CDR3 is TGTGCCAGCAGTGCCTCGGGACTAGCGGAGACCCAGTACTTC.

This clonotype showed up just once. V and J are TRBV20-1 and TRBJ2-5; TRBD2 matches at 15 bases. CDR1 is DFQATT, CDR2 SNEGSKA, per germline (reference sequence). V lost 6 bases and J lost 9; bases outside the gene matches: 8. This CDR3 contains 14 residues. The CDR3 loop is CSAKGLAGGGPQYF. The CDR3 DNA follows: TGCAGTGCCAAGGGACTAGCGGGAGGAGGGCCCCAGTACTTC.

The CDR3 region has the DNA TGTGCCAGCAGCCCCCGTGGGGGGACCCAGTACTTC. It codes for CASSPRGGTQYF. The chain employs TRBV14 and TRBJ2-5; D might be TRBD1 or TRBD2, each matching 5 bases. Germline V lookup: CDR1 SGHDN, CDR2 FVKESK. The CDR3 extends over 12 amino acids. Trimming pared 4 bases from V and 7 bases from J, leaving 10 bases between.

This chain uses TRBV20-1 with TRBJ1-5; the match to TRBD1 covers 8 bases. This CDR3 contains 14 residues. With V trimmed by 6 bases and J by 1 base, 5 bases remained unmatched. CDR1 is DFQATT, CDR2 SNEGSKA, per germline (reference sequence). The CDR3 nucleotides read TGCAGTGCGTCAGGGGGCGCGAGCAATCAGCCCCAGCATTTT. Its protein is CSASGGASNQPQHF.

The chain joins TRBV7-3 to TRBJ2-7; the D gene is possibly TRBD2 (6 bases). CDR1 SGHTA and CDR2 FQGTGA come from the germline V gene. CDR3 length: 15 amino acids. The ends were cut back, 5 bases at V and 2 bases at J, with 16 bases in the middle. The CDR3 protein is CASSPDGTQTYEQYF. Here the CDR3 DNA reads TGTGCCAGCAGCCCGGACGGGACTCAGACCTACGAGCAGTACTTC.

This chain joins TRBV11-2 and TRBJ1-6, with TRBD1 identical over 9 bases. CDR3 length equals 20 residues. Trimming removed 1 base from V and 3 bases from J; junction bases left unmatched: 13. In germline, CDR1 is SGHAT, CDR2 FQNNGV. This CDR3 is CASSLGGGIGQGFYNSPLHF. The CDR3 bases are TGTGCCAGCAGCTTAGGAGGTGGGATAGGACAGGGGTTCTATAATTCACCCCTCCACTTT.

The chain combines TRBV9 with TRBJ1-1, with D unclear. CDR1 is SGDLS, CDR2 YYNGEE, per germline. This CDR3 region has 14 residues. Deletions cut 0 bases from V and 1 base from J, with 7 bases between. The CDR3 reads CASSVAGENTEAFF. CDR3 DNA sequence: TGTGCCAGCAGCGTAGCCGGGGAGAACACTGAAGCTTTCTTT.

V gene TRBV7-9 combines with J gene TRBJ2-1; D is possibly TRBD1 (7 bases). The CDR3 runs 14 residues. Trimming took off 3 bases at V and 9 bases at J, with 15 bases between the two ends. CDR1 and CDR2 (germline): SEHNR, FQNEAQ (reference sequence). The CDR3 bases are TGTGCCAGCAGCTTGCGGGCAGGGGGGACTGAGCAGTTCTTC. Protein: CASSLRAGGTEQFF.

This clonotype was detected only once. The gene calls are TRBV4-2 and TRBJ1-4; possible D gene TRBD1, 5 bases. CDR3 length: 16 residues. Germline V CDR1 and CDR2: LGHNA, YNFKEQ. The germline V and J ends were trimmed by 1 base and 4 bases, with 13 bases remaining between them. The CDR3 here is CASSQGDGTLNEKLFF. In nucleotides, the CDR3 is TGTGCCAGCAGCCAAGGAGATGGGACCCTTAATGAAAAACTGTTTTTT.

The rearrangement links TRBV19 to TRBJ2-5; TRBD2 agrees at 7 bases. Trimming at V came to 5 bases and at J to 5 bases, leaving 14 bases not matched to a gene. The V gene's germline CDR1 is LNHDA and CDR2 SQIVND (reference sequence). The CDR3 contains 16 residues. DNA for the CDR3: TGTGCCAGTAGTCCTTTTGGGGACGGGGAGGGGGAGACCCAGTACTTC. Protein: CASSPFGDGEGETQYF.

V and J are TRBV24-1 and TRBJ2-1, with a weak D call TRBD2 (6 bases). V lost 4 bases to trimming and J lost 7 bases, with 13 bases between them. Germline V gene sequence: CDR1 KGHDR, CDR2 SFDVKD. The length of the CDR3 is 14 residues. The CDR3, as DNA: TGTGCCACCAGTGAGGCGGGATCTTATAATGAGCAGTTCTTC. Translating gives CATSEAGSYNEQFF.

This clonotype came up once. The chain links TRBV7-9 to TRBJ1-2; 7 bases are shared with TRBD1. The germline CDR1 and CDR2 sequences are SEHNR and FQNEAQ (reference sequence). V gave up 1 base and J gave up 4 bases; unmatched junction bases: 3. CDR3 length equals 14 residues. CDR3 nucleotides: TGTGCCAGCAGCTTAGGGACAGGACTCTATGGCTACACCTTC. Protein: CASSLGTGLYGYTF.

The chain recombines TRBV9 with TRBJ2-1, with D tentatively TRBD2 (6 bases). V lost 4 bases and J lost 0, with 14 bases in between. The germline CDR1 and CDR2 sequences are SGDLS and YYNGEE. The CDR3 is 16 amino acids. The CDR3 sequence is CASSPWTKNSYNEQFF. CDR3 coding DNA: TGTGCCAGCAGCCCCTGGACTAAAAACTCCTACAATGAGCAGTTCTTC.

The CDR3 region is CASSPPRGYTF. CDR3 bases: TGTGCCAGCAGTCCCCCTCGGGGCTACACCTTC. This sequence joins TRBV27 and TRBJ1-2; D unresolved. CDR1 is MNHEY and CDR2 is SMNVEV in the germline V gene (reference sequence). V lost 5 bases and J 8 bases, leaving 9 bases between the germline ends. The CDR3 length is 11 residues.

The V gene is TRBV4-1, the J gene TRBJ2-3; 7 bases are a match to TRBD2. This CDR3 comprises 17 residues. V shed 3 bases, J shed 3 bases, and the junction held 12 bases outside the gene matches. Germline lookup yields CDR1 MGHRA and CDR2 YSYEKL. The chain's CDR3 is CASSHGRDYIFTDTQYF. In DNA, the CDR3 is TGCGCCAGCAGCCATGGAAGGGACTACATATTTACAGATACGCAGTATTTT.

This chain connects TRBV5-4 to TRBJ1-2; TRBD1 matches 7 bases. CDR3 size: 15 residues. CDR1 SGHNT and CDR2 YYREEE come from the germline V gene (reference sequence). Trimming at V came to 4 bases and at J to 5 bases, leaving 11 bases not matched to a gene. The CDR3 DNA follows: TGTGCCAGCAGCCTGGACGCGACAGGGATATATGGCTACACCTTC. Protein sequence: CASSLDATGIYGYTF.

The J gene is TRBJ2-7, the V gene TRBV27, with unresolved D. The V and J ends lost 5 bases and 0 bases respectively, with 14 bases between them. Germline-derived CDR1 and CDR2 are MNHEY and SMNVEV (reference sequence). The CDR3 has 15 residues. The CDR3 protein is CASSPSGSSSYEQYF. The CDR3 nucleotides read TGTGCCAGCAGTCCTTCCGGCAGTAGCTCCTACGAGCAGTACTTC.

This rearrangement joins TRBV28 to TRBJ2-5; D may be TRBD1 or TRBD2 (6 bases each). Between the trimmed V and J ends, which lost 7 bases and 5 bases, there was a span of 20 bases. This CDR3 has 15 amino acids. Germline V CDR1 and CDR2: MDHEN, SYDVKM. The CDR3 loop reads CASNPRGPGSETQYF. CDR3 nucleotide sequence: TGTGCCAGCAACCCTCGGGGGCCTGGATCCGAGACCCAGTACTTC.

The chain has TRBV13 and TRBJ2-7; unclear D gene. The CDR3 runs to 14 residues. Germline CDR1 and CDR2: PRHDT and FYEKMQ (reference sequence). The germline V and J ends were trimmed by 5 bases and 3 bases, with 14 bases remaining between them. CDR3 protein: CASSTGFTVYEQYF. The DNA of the CDR3 is TGTGCCAGCAGCACTGGATTTACTGTCTACGAGCAGTACTTC.

V usage is TRBV6-5 and J usage is TRBJ2-1, with 11 bases aligning to TRBD1. Germline CDR1 MNHEY, CDR2 SVGAGI. The V and J ends lost 1 base and 9 bases, in that order; junction bases with no gene match: 5. The CDR3 covers 15 residues. Here the CDR3 DNA reads TGTGCCAGCAGTTACTTCCTGGACAGGGGGCTTGAGCAGTTCTTC. Amino acid sequence: CASSYFLDRGLEQFF.

This clonotype was found once. The V call is TRBV24-1, the J call TRBJ2-2; the D gene is possibly TRBD1 (5 bases). CDR1 is KGHDR and CDR2 is SFDVKD in the germline V gene. V lost 3 bases, J lost 0 bases, and 10 bases lay in between. The CDR3 contains 16 residues. The CDR3 bases are TGTGCCACCAGTGATCAGACAGTTTCGAACACCGGGGAGCTGTTTTTT. Translated: CATSDQTVSNTGELFF.

The chain uses TRBV6-5 and TRBJ2-1, with 9 positions matching TRBD1. This CDR3 is 17 amino acids long. Germline V gene lookup returns CDR1 MNHEY and CDR2 SVGAGI. After removal of 2 bases from V and 0 bases from J, the junction contained 5 bases not matched to a gene. The CDR3 sequence is CASSYGTGILSYNEQFF. CDR3 coding DNA: TGTGCCAGCAGTTACGGGACAGGGATCCTCTCCTACAATGAGCAGTTCTTC.